This TCR beta chain was documented in a study of T cell changes during pregnancy in multiple sclerosis (dated by TCRdb to the late 2010s). For context, the study as a whole: In women with multiple sclerosis, the researchers looked at how the T cell repertoire shifted as pregnancy progressed.

To note about this clone: It lacks a known antigen. No qualities accompany the bases; no much larger clone lies one base away.

The library was built by means of the immunoSEQ multiplex PCR assay. TCRdb limited this immuneACCESS table to in-frame rearrangements with V and J called. A share of clones is missing; checked studies link under half to unresolved V genes, and the rest is unexplained. Present in this sample are about 40,000 clones, approximately 91% of which were seen just once. Approximately 1.3% of the sample comes from the top ten. The germline V gene gives CDR1 as MRHNA and CDR2 as SNTAGT. The CDR3 sequence holds 15 residues, the cysteine and phenylalanine included. Of the read, only the CDR3 DNA is kept; its 45 bases are in frame from base 1. V ends up 4 bases short and J 0 bases short, with an unmatched junction base count of 1.

The sequence was collected from a female donor with multiple sclerosis, enrolled in a pregnancy study. Recombination joined TRBV6-4 with TRBJ2-3, with TRBD2 matching 10 junction bases. Input material: PBMCs (not recorded whether the cells were cultured). The DNA is TGTGCCAGCAGTGCGACTAGCGGGAGCACAGATACGCAGTATTTT. It codes for CASSATSGSTDTQYF.